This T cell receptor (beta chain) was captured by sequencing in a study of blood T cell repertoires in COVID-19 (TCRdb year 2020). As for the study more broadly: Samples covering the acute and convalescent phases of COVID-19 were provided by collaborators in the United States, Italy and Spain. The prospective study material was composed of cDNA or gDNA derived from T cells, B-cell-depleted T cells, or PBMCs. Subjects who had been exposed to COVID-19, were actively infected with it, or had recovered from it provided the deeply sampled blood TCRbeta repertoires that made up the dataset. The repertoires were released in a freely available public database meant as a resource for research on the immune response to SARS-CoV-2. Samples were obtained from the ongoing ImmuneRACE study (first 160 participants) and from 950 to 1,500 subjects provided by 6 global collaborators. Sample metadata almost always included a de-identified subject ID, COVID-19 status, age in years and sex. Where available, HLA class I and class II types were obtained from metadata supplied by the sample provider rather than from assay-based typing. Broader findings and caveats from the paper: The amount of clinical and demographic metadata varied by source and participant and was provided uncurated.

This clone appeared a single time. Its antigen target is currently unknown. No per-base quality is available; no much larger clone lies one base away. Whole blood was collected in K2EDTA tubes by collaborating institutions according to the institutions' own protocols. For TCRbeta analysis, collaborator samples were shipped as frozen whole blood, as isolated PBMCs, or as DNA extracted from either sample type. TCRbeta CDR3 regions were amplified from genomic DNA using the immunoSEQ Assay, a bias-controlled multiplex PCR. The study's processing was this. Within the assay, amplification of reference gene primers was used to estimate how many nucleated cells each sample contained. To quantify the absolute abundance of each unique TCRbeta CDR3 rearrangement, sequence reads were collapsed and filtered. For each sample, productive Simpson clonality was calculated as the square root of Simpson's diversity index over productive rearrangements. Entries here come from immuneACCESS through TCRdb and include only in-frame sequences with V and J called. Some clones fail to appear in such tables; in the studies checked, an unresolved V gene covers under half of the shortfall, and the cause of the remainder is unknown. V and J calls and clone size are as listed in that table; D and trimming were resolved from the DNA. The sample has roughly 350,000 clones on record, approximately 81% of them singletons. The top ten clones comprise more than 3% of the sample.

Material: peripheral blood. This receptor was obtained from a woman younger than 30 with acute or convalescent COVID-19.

CDR3 sequence: CASSYSGHPEAFF. In nucleotide form, the sequence is TGTGCCAGCAGTTACTCAGGACATCCCGAAGCTTTCTTT. Recombination connected TRBV6-5 to TRBJ1-1, and perhaps TRBD1 as D gene, on 5 matching bases. Including the terminal cysteine and phenylalanine, the CDR3 comprises 13 residues. Only CDR3 DNA remains: 39 bases, in frame from the first base. CDR1 and CDR2 were assigned from the germline V gene as MNHEY and SVGAGI. V was cut back by 0 bases and J by 8 bases, leaving a gap of 10 bases between them.